This TCR beta chain appears in the sequencing data of a study of blood T cells in healthy people across ages. Study-wide points: Across samples, TCR beta diversity tracked strongly with naive T cell percentage.

Concerning this clonotype itself: Its antigen remains unidentified.

The CDR3 totals 14 residues. Trimming stripped 5 bases from V and 0 bases from J, with 11 bases between. Per germline, CDR1 SGHKS and CDR2 YYEKEE (reference sequence). A second roughly 7 to 11 cycle PCR used barcoded and J-beta primers. Researchers report that a template-switch adaptor with 12 random nucleotides tagged each cDNA molecule. TCRdb called the 5' RACE reads again in MiXCR, with one record for every CDR3 protein. The sample has approximately 1,000,000 distinct CDR3 sequences, around two fifths seen once; the top ten hold around 12%. The chain links TRBV5-5 to TRBJ1-1, with D possibly TRBD1 on 5 matching bases. Sequences were obtained from blood. This receptor was identified in a man between 18 and 35 years old in good health. The CDR3 DNA reads TGTGCCAGCAGGCTTGACAGCGTGAACACTGAAGCTTTCTTT. Its translation: CASRLDSVNTEAFF.